This T cell receptor beta chain was found in a study of identical twins. A remark on this clonotype: Its antigen is not identified.

Germline V gene lookup returns CDR1 SGHTA and CDR2 FQGNSA. Trimming stripped 5 bases from V and 5 bases from J, with 10 bases between. CDR3 length: 13 amino acids. TCRdb recomputed calls from the 5' RACE reads with MiXCR, one row per CDR3 protein. The sample gives a few hundred thousand distinct CDR3 sequences, over 9.5% of which show up once; less than 12% is in the top ten. Findings of the study overall: Researchers reported weaker excess twin sharing in beta out-of-frame sequences. Some out-of-frame alpha sequences were shared by twins, and these showed excess low generation probability.

Sequencing input: memory T cells sorted from blood. The chain links TRBV7-2 to TRBJ1-5; D not certain. This receptor was identified in a man in his forties or fifties in good health. In DNA, the CDR3 is TGTGCCAGCAGCCCGGGGAAATATCAGCCCCAGCATTTT. The encoded protein is CASSPGKYQPQHF.